Below, 3 T cell receptor beta chains from the same sample are listed, as sequenced in a study of OX40 agonist ivuxolimab in advanced cancers. Assay used: immunoSEQ multiplex PCR; TCRdb lists only in-frame clones, some missing. The sample contains tens of thousands of clones, roughly 94% of which appear only once. The sample was CD4+ or CD8+ T cells sorted from blood, taken in a trial of the OX40 agonist ivuxolimab. The origin of the receptors is an adult with an advanced solid tumor such as melanoma, head and neck, liver or kidney cancer.

V and J are TRBV10-3 and TRBJ2-7; TRBD2 matches at 8 bases. V trimming: 2 bases; J trimming: 1 base; junction bases outside the gene matches: 7. The CDR3 loop spans 16 amino acids. CDR1 is ENHRY and CDR2 is SYGVKD in the germline V gene. As DNA, the CDR3 is TGTGCCATCAGTGAGACCCTAGCGGGTTCTTCCTACGAGCAGTACTTC. Translation gives CAISETLAGSSYEQYF.

This sequence joins TRBV7-6 and TRBJ2-1; the D gene is possibly TRBD2 (6 bases). The CDR3 runs to 15 residues. The germline V and J ends were trimmed by 1 base and 8 bases, with 15 bases remaining between them. The V gene's germline CDR1 is SGHVS and CDR2 FNYEAQ. The CDR3 loop reads CASSLGGGKVDEQFF. In DNA form, the CDR3 reads TGTGCCAGCAGCTTAGGGGGCGGGAAGGTGGATGAGCAGTTCTTC.

The CDR3 nucleotides are TGTGCCAGCAGCCAGACAGGGAGTCTCCCCTACGAGCAGTACTTC. It translates to CASSQTGSLPYEQYF. The chain uses TRBV11-2 and TRBJ2-7; 7 bases match TRBD1. CDR1 is SGHAT and CDR2 is FQNNGV in the germline V gene. V lost 5 bases and J lost 2; bases outside the gene matches: 9. The CDR3 totals 15 residues.